The rows below give T cell receptor beta chains drawn from one sample of a study of CD8+CD57+ T cells in acquired aplastic anemia. Each CDR3 protein gets one entry after TCRdb re-called the reads with MiXCR. The table shows about 180,000 distinct CDR3 sequences, with less than 60% occurring only once. Sequencing input: sorted CD4+, CD8+, or CD8+CD57+ T cells (not recorded which) from PBMCs. The receptors were sampled from a human donor with aplastic anemia. CDR3s include the opening cysteine and the closing phenylalanine or tryptophan. Each record gives: J gene, V gene, clone size, D gene, CDR3 protein, CDR3 DNA. A D gene is named only where the DNA matches it firmly. Size values are once, few and many counts, or a class for expanded clones, and some rows have none.

j_call: TRBJ2-1
v_call: TRBV2
clone_size: -
d_call: -
cdr3_aa: CASSELPTYNEQFF
cdr3_nt: TGTGCCAGCAGTGAACTTCCCACCTACAATGAGCAGTTCTTC

j_call: TRBJ2-7
v_call: TRBV24-1
clone_size: few
d_call: -
cdr3_aa: CATSDVTGEQYF
cdr3_nt: TGTGCCACCAGTGATGTGACCGGCGAGCAGTACTTC

j_call: TRBJ2-1
v_call: TRBV29-1
clone_size: -
d_call: -
cdr3_aa: CSVAFTRGNEQFF
cdr3_nt: TGCAGCGTTGCGTTCACGCGGGGCAATGAGCAGTTCTTC

j_call: TRBJ1-2
v_call: TRBV12-3/TRBV12-4
clone_size: -
d_call: -
cdr3_aa: CASSLGGGGNGYTF
cdr3_nt: TGTGCCAGCAGTTTAGGAGGGGGGGGCAATGGCTACACCTTC

j_call: TRBJ1-6
v_call: TRBV7-9
clone_size: -
d_call: -
cdr3_aa: CASHDSNSPLHF
cdr3_nt: TGTGCCAGTCATGACAGTAATTCACCCCTCCACTTT

j_call: TRBJ1-1
v_call: TRBV5-1
clone_size: many
d_call: -
cdr3_aa: CASSLDQSDAEAFF
cdr3_nt: TGCGCCAGCAGCCTGGACCAATCGGACGCTGAAGCTTTCTTT

j_call: TRBJ2-7
v_call: TRBV20-1
clone_size: -
d_call: TRBD1
cdr3_aa: CSAHPGTGVSEQYF
cdr3_nt: TGCAGTGCTCACCCCGGGACAGGGGTTTCCGAGCAGTACTTC

j_call: TRBJ1-1
v_call: TRBV18
clone_size: -
d_call: -
cdr3_aa: CASSPQGVGGTEAFF
cdr3_nt: TGTGCCAGCTCACCACAAGGGGTGGGGGGGACTGAAGCTTTCTTT

j_call: TRBJ1-2
v_call: TRBV10-3
clone_size: -
d_call: -
cdr3_aa: CAISVDTNYGYTF
cdr3_nt: TGTGCCATCAGTGTCGACACTAACTATGGCTACACCTTC

j_call: TRBJ1-1
v_call: TRBV5-1
clone_size: many
d_call: TRBD1
cdr3_aa: CASSVQGAGPLNTEAFF
cdr3_nt: TGCGCCAGCAGCGTACAGGGGGCCGGACCCCTGAACACTGAAGCTTTCTTT

j_call: TRBJ1-2
v_call: TRBV29-1
clone_size: many
d_call: TRBD1
cdr3_aa: CSVEKGAYGYTF
cdr3_nt: TGCAGCGTTGAAAAGGGGGCCTATGGCTACACCTTC

j_call: TRBJ2-1
v_call: TRBV5-4
clone_size: few
d_call: TRBD2
cdr3_aa: CASSSSGGTYNEQFF
cdr3_nt: TGTGCCAGCAGCTCTAGCGGGGGGACCTACAATGAGCAGTTCTTC

j_call: TRBJ1-1
v_call: TRBV7-9
clone_size: few
d_call: -
cdr3_aa: CASSNKRETEAFF
cdr3_nt: TGTGCCAGCAGCAATAAAAGGGAGACTGAAGCTTTCTTT

j_call: TRBJ1-1
v_call: TRBV10-3
clone_size: -
d_call: -
cdr3_aa: CASSDPNTEAFF
cdr3_nt: TGTGCCAGCAGCGACCCTAACACTGAAGCTTTCTTT

j_call: TRBJ2-7
v_call: TRBV11-2
clone_size: once
d_call: TRBD1
cdr3_aa: CASSLELRQGAGEQYF
cdr3_nt: TGTGCCAGCAGCTTAGAGCTAAGACAGGGGGCAGGGGAGCAGTACTTC

j_call: TRBJ1-6
v_call: TRBV4-3
clone_size: -
d_call: -
cdr3_aa: CASSQVLLVSPLHF
cdr3_nt: TGCGCCAGCAGCCAAGTTTTGCTTGTTTCACCCCTCCACTTT

j_call: TRBJ1-1
v_call: TRBV24-1
clone_size: -
d_call: TRBD1
cdr3_aa: CATSDWGTGEAFF
cdr3_nt: TGTGCCACCAGTGATTGGGGGACAGGGGAAGCTTTCTTT

j_call: TRBJ2-1
v_call: TRBV7-2
clone_size: many
d_call: TRBD1
cdr3_aa: CASVLSLRGREEQFF
cdr3_nt: TGTGCCAGCGTGTTGAGCCTCAGGGGGCGAGAAGAGCAGTTCTTC

j_call: TRBJ2-7
v_call: TRBV6-1
clone_size: many
d_call: TRBD2
cdr3_aa: CASSGTSGHEQYF
cdr3_nt: TGTGCCAGCAGCGGGACTAGCGGGCACGAGCAGTACTTC

j_call: TRBJ2-5
v_call: TRBV2
clone_size: -
d_call: TRBD2
cdr3_aa: CASRATGTSMLF
cdr3_nt: TGTGCCAGCAGAGCAACCGGGACTAGTATGCTCTTC

j_call: TRBJ1-1
v_call: TRBV20-1
clone_size: many
d_call: -
cdr3_aa: CSARRVLPNTEAFF
cdr3_nt: TGCAGTGCTAGAAGGGTCCTACCCAACACTGAAGCTTTCTTT

j_call: TRBJ2-5
v_call: TRBV5-4
clone_size: few
d_call: -
cdr3_aa: CASSLVTAPETQYF
cdr3_nt: TGTGCCAGCAGCCTTGTGACTGCGCCAGAGACCCAGTACTTC

j_call: TRBJ1-2
v_call: TRBV25-1
clone_size: -
d_call: -
cdr3_aa: CASSEQQALTWYGYTF
cdr3_nt: TGTGCCAGCAGTGAACAACAGGCCCTCACCTGGTATGGCTACACCTTC

j_call: TRBJ1-2
v_call: TRBV7-2
clone_size: -
d_call: TRBD1
cdr3_aa: CATTGQPNYGYTF
cdr3_nt: TGTGCCACCACGGGACAGCCTAACTATGGCTACACCTTC

j_call: TRBJ2-2
v_call: TRBV29-1
clone_size: -
d_call: -
cdr3_aa: CSVERGGELFF
cdr3_nt: TGCAGCGTTGAGCGCGGCGGGGAGCTGTTTTTT

j_call: TRBJ2-3
v_call: TRBV20-1
clone_size: -
d_call: -
cdr3_aa: CSAEKPGKTDTQYF
cdr3_nt: TGCAGTGCCGAAAAACCGGGGAAGACAGATACGCAGTATTTT

j_call: TRBJ2-7
v_call: TRBV5-6
clone_size: many
d_call: TRBD1
cdr3_aa: CASSKEGATEQYF
cdr3_nt: TGTGCCAGCAGCAAAGAGGGGGCGACCGAGCAGTACTTC

j_call: TRBJ1-5
v_call: TRBV12-3/TRBV12-4
clone_size: many
d_call: -
cdr3_aa: CASSLTRNQPQHF
cdr3_nt: TGTGCCAGCAGTTTAACCCGCAATCAGCCCCAGCATTTT

j_call: TRBJ2-1
v_call: TRBV20-1
clone_size: -
d_call: TRBD2
cdr3_aa: CSARKREMFGEQFF
cdr3_nt: TGCAGTGCTAGAAAGCGGGAGATGTTCGGGGAGCAGTTCTTC

j_call: TRBJ2-6
v_call: TRBV11-2
clone_size: once
d_call: -
cdr3_aa: CASSLGLNSKTF
cdr3_nt: TGTGCCAGCAGCTTAGGTCTAAACTCAAAGACTTTC

j_call: TRBJ2-7
v_call: TRBV10-3
clone_size: few
d_call: -
cdr3_aa: CAISSQGKVNEQYF
cdr3_nt: TGTGCCATCAGTTCACAGGGTAAGGTCAACGAGCAGTACTTC